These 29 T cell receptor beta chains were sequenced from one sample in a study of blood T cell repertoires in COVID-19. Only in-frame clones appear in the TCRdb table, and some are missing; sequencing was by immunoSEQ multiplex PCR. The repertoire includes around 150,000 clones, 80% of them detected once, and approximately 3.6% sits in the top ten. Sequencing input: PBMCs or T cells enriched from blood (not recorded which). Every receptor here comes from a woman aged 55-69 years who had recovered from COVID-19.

CDR3 protein: CASSASGEGYGYTF. The CDR3 nucleotides read TGTGCCAGCAGCGCCTCGGGGGAGGGCTATGGCTACACCTTC. V usage is TRBV6-5 and J usage is TRBJ1-2; maybe TRBD1 (5 bases). The germline V gene has CDR1 MNHEY and CDR2 SVGAGI. V was cut by 6 bases and J by 4 bases, with 15 bases left in between. The CDR3 covers 14 residues.

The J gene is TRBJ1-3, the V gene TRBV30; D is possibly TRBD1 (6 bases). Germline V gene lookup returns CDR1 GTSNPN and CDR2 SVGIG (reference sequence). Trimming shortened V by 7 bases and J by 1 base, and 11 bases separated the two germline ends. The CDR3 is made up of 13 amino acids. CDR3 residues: CASQGQSGNTIYF. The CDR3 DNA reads TGTGCCTCCCAGGGACAATCTGGAAACACCATATATTTT.

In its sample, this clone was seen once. CDR3 sequence reads: CASSLGLAGHGTDTQYF. The CDR3 bases are TGCGCCAGCAGCTTGGGACTAGCGGGGCATGGCACAGATACGCAGTATTTT. The genes are TRBV5-1 and TRBJ2-3, with TRBD2 matching over 11 bases. Per germline, CDR1 SGHRS and CDR2 YFSETQ. The CDR3 has 17 residues. The V and J ends lost 0 bases and 1 base, in that order; junction bases with no gene match: 4. The complete variable domain, with remaining parts taken from reference TRBV5-1 and TRBJ2-3, reads KAGVTQTPRYLIKTRGQQVTLSCSPISGHRSVSWYQQTPGQGLQFLFEYFSETQRNKGNFPGRFSGRQFSNSRSEMNVSTLELGDSALYLCASSLGLAGHGTDTQYFGPGTRLTVL.

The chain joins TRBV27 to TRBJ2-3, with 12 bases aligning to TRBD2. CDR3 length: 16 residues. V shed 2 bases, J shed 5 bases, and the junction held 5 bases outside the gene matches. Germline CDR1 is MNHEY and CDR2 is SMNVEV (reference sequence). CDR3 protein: CASSLPLAGGIDTQYF. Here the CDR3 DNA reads TGTGCCAGCAGTTTACCCCTAGCGGGGGGGATAGATACGCAGTATTTT.

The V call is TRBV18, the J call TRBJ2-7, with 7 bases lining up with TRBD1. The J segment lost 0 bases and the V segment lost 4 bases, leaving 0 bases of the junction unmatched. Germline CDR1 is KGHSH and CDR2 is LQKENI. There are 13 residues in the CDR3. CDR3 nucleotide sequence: TGTGCCAGCTCACGGGACAGCTCCTACGAGCAGTACTTC. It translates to CASSRDSSYEQYF.

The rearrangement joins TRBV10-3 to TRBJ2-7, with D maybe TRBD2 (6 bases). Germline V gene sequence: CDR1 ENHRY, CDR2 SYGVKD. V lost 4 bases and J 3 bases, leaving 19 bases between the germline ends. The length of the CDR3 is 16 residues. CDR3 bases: TGTGCCATCAGTGCCCACCGGCTAGCGCCTATCTACGAGCAGTACTTC. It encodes CAISAHRLAPIYEQYF.

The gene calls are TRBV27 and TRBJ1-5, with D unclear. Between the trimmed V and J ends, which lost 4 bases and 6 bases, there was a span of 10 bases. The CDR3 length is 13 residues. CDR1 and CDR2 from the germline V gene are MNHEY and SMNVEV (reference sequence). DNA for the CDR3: TGTGCCAGCAGTTACAGAACGTCTCAGCCCCAGCATTTT. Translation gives CASSYRTSQPQHF.

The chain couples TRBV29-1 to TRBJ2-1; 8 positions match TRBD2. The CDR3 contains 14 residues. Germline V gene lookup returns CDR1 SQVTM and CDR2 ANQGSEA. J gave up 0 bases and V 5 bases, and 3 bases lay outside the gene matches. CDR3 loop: CSVPSGGSYNEQFF. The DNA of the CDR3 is TGCAGCGTTCCAAGCGGGGGCTCCTACAATGAGCAGTTCTTC.

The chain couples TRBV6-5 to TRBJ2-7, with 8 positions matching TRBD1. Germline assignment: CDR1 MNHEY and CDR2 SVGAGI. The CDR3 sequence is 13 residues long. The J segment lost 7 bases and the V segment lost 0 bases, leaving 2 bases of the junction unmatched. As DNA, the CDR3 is TGTGCCAGCAGTTACTCGACAGGGGAAGAGCAGTACTTC. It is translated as CASSYSTGEEQYF.

Here the CDR3 DNA reads TGTGCCAGCAGCATCCCGAAGAGGGCGGATACGCAGTATTTT. Translated, it gives CASSIPKRADTQYF. The chain combines TRBV7-8 with TRBJ2-3; D possibly corresponds to TRBD2 (5 bases). There are 14 residues in the CDR3. The V gene lost 5 bases and the J gene lost 6 bases, with 15 bases spanning the gap. CDR1 is SGHVS and CDR2 is FQNEAQ in the germline V gene.

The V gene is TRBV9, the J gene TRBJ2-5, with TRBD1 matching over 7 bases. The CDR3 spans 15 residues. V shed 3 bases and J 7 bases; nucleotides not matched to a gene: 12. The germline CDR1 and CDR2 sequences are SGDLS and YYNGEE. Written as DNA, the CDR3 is TGTGCCAGCAGCGCCTTCGACAGGGCAGATGCGACCCAGTACTTC. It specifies CASSAFDRADATQYF.

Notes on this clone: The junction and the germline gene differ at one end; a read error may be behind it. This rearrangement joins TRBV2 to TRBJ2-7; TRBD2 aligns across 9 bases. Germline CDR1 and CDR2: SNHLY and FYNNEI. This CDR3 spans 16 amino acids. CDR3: CASREGLAIVSYEQYF. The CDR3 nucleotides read TGTGCCAGCAGAGAAGGACTAGCGATAGTCTCCTACGAGCAGTACTTC.

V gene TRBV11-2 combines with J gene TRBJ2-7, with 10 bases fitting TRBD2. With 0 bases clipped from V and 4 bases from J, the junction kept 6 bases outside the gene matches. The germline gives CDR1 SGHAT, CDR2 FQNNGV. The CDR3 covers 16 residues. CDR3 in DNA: TGTGCCAGCAGCTTAGATCTGCTAGCGGGGGCTTACGAGCAGTACTTC. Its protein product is CASSLDLLAGAYEQYF.

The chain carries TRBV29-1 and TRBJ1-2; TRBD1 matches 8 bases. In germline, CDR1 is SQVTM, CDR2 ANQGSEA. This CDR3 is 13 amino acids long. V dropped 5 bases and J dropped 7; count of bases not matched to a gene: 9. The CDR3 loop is CSVTGQGALGYTF. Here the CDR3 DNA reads TGCAGCGTTACCGGGCAGGGGGCGCTTGGCTACACCTTC.

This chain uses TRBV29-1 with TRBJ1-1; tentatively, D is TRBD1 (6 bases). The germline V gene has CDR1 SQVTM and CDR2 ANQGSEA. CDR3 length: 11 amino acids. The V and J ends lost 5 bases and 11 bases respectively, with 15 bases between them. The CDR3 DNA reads TGCAGCGTTCCCCAGACAGGAAGGGCTTTCTTT. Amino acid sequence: CSVPQTGRAFF.

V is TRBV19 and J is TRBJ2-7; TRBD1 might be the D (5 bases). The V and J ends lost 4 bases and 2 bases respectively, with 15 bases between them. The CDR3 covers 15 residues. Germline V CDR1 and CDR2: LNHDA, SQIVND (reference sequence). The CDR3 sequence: CASSTGAGVTYEQYF. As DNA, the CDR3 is TGTGCCAGTAGTACTGGGGCAGGCGTTACCTACGAGCAGTACTTC.

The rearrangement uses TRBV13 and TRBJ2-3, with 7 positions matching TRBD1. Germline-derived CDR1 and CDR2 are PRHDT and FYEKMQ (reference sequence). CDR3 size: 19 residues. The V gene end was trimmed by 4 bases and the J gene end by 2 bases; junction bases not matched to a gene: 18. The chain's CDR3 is CASSSQYTGDPRLTDTQYF. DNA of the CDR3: TGTGCCAGCAGCTCTCAATATACAGGGGACCCCAGGCTCACAGATACGCAGTATTTT.

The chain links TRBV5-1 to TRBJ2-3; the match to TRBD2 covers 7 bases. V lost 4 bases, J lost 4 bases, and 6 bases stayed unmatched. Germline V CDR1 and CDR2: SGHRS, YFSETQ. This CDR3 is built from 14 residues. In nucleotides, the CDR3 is TGCGCCAGCAGCAGGGACTATGCTGCAGATACGCAGTATTTT. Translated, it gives CASSRDYAADTQYF.

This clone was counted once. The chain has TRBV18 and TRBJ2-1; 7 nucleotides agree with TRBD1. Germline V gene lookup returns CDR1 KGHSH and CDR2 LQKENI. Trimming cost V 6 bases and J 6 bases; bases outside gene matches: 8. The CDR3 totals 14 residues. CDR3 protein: CASSRTGEGNEQFF. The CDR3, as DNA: TGTGCCAGCTCGCGAACAGGGGAAGGCAATGAGCAGTTCTTC.

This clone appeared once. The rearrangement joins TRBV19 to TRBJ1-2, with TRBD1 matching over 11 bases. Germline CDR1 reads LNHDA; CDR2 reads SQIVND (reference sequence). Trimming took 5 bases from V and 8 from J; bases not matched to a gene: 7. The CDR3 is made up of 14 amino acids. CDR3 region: CASSLDRGQVGYTF. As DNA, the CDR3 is TGTGCCAGTAGTTTGGACAGGGGGCAGGTCGGCTACACCTTC. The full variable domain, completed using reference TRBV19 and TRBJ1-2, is DGGITQSPKYLFRKEGQNVTLSCEQNLNHDAMYWYRQDPGQGLRLIYYSQIVNDFQKGDIAEGYSVSREKKESFPLTVTSAQKNPTAFYLCASSLDRGQVGYTFGSGTRLTVV.

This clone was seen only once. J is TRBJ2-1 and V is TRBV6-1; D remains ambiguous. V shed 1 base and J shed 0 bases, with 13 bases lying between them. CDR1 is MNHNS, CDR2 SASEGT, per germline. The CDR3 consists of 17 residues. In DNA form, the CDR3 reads TGTGCCAGCAGTGAAGGAATAGCTTTAAGCTCCTACAATGAGCAGTTCTTC. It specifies CASSEGIALSSYNEQFF.

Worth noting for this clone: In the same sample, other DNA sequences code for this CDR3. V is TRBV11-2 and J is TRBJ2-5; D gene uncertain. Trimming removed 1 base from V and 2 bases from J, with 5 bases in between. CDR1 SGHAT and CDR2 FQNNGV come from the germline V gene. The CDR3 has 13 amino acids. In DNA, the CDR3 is TGTGCCAGCAGCTTAGGGCAACAAGAGACCCAGTACTTC. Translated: CASSLGQQETQYF.

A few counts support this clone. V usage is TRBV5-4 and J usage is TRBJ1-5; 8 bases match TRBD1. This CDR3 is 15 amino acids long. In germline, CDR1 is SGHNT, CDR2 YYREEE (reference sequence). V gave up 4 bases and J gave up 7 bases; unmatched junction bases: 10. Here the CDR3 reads CASSPKPDRGQPQHF. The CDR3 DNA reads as TGTGCCAGCAGCCCTAAACCCGACAGGGGACAGCCCCAGCATTTT.

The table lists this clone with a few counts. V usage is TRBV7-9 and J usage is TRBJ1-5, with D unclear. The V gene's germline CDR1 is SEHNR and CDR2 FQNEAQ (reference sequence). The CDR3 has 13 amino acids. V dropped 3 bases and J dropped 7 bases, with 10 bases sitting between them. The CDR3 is CASSFDVEQPQHF. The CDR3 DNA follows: TGTGCCAGCAGCTTTGATGTAGAACAGCCCCAGCATTTT. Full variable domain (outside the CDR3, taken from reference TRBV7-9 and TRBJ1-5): DTGVSQNPRHKITKRGQNVTFRCDPISEHNRLYWYRQTLGQGPEFLTYFQNEAQLEKSRLLSDRFSAERPKGSFSTLEIQRTEQGDSAMYLCASSFDVEQPQHFGDGTRLSIL.

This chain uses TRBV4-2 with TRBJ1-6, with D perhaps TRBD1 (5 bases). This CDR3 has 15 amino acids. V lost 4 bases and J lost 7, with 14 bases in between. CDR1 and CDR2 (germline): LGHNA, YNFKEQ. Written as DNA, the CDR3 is TGTGCCAGCAGCCGCCAGGGCATGGGGAATTCACCCCTCCACTTT. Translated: CASSRQGMGNSPLHF.

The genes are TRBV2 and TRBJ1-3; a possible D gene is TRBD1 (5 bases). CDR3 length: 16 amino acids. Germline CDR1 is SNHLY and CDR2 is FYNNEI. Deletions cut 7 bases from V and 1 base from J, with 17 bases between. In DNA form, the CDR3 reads TGTGCCAGCATAGGGGCGGGGGTTATTTCTGGAAACACCATATATTTT. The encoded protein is CASIGAGVISGNTIYF.

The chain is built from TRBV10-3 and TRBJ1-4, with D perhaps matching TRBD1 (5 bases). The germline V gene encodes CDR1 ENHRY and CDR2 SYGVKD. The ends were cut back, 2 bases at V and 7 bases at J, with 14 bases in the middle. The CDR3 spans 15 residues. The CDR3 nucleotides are TGTGCCATCAGTGAGCAGGTCGGGGGATCTGAAAAACTGTTTTTT. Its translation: CAISEQVGGSEKLFF.

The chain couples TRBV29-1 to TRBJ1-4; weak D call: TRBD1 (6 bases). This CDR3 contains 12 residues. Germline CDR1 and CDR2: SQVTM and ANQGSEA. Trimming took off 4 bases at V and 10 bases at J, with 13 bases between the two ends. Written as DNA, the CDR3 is TGCAGCGTTGGGGGGCCCGAGGGAAAACTGTTTTTT. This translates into CSVGGPEGKLFF.

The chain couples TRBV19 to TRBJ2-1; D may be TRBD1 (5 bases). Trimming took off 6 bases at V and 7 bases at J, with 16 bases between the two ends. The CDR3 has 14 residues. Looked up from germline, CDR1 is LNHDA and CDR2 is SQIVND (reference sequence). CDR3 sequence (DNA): TGTGCCAGTAGCGACGGACAAGAACTGAATGAGCAGTTCTTC. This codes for CASSDGQELNEQFF.